This TCR beta chain was documented in a study of beta chain features in type 1 diabetes. Since all of the isolated RNA was reverse transcribed, expressed TCRB transcripts were what got sequenced. Sequencing used immunoSEQ multiplex PCR; TCRdb keeps in-frame clones, though not all of them. The data hold 900,000 or so clones, with roughly 15% observed a single time. Sequencing was carried out using naive CD4+ T cells from blood. The clonotype was recovered from a woman aged 18-29 years in good health.

CDR3 residues: CASSLGAGATGELFF. CDR3 DNA: TGTGCCAGCAGTTTGGGGGCAGGGGCCACCGGGGAGCTGTTTTTT. The rearrangement uses TRBV28 and TRBJ2-2; a weak D match, TRBD1 (6 bases). The CDR3 is made up of 15 amino acids. V was shortened by 3 bases and J by 4 bases, with 12 bases between the two germline ends. Looked up from germline, CDR1 is MDHEN and CDR2 is SYDVKM.